The 29 T cell receptor beta chains listed next were all sequenced from one sample in a study of T cell responses to AZD1222 COVID-19 vaccine. Profiled with immunoSEQ multiplex PCR; TCRdb holds only in-frame clones, not every one. In the table there are 150,000 to 200,000 clones, around 94% of which are singletons. The material was peripheral blood, obtained on day 0 of AZD1222 vaccination. These receptors all come from an adult in good health.

This chain joins TRBV7-9 and TRBJ2-1; D may be TRBD2 (5 bases). In germline, CDR1 is SEHNR, CDR2 FQNEAQ (reference sequence). Trimming took off 5 bases at V and 4 bases at J, with 24 bases between the two ends. CDR3 length equals 18 residues. CDR3 sequence: CASSPSDLWGRGYNEQFF. CDR3 in DNA: TGTGCCAGCAGCCCATCTGACTTATGGGGAAGAGGGTACAATGAGCAGTTCTTC.

The chain uses TRBV30 and TRBJ1-4; D is possibly TRBD1 (5 bases). The CDR3 extends over 15 amino acids. V dropped 0 bases and J dropped 0 bases, with 8 bases sitting between them. CDR1 and CDR2 from the germline V gene are GTSNPN and SVGIG (reference sequence). The CDR3 bases are TGTGCCTGGAGTGTACAGGCCCCAACTAATGAAAAACTGTTTTTT. Residues: CAWSVQAPTNEKLFF.

This chain connects TRBV5-1 to TRBJ1-2; D remains ambiguous. Germline V gene lookup returns CDR1 SGHRS and CDR2 YFSETQ. This CDR3 has 14 residues. V lost 0 bases, J lost 8 bases, and 14 bases lay in between. The CDR3 region is CASSLAYPGDGYTF. DNA for the CDR3: TGCGCCAGCAGCTTGGCCTACCCGGGAGACGGCTACACCTTC.

The chain has TRBV11-2 and TRBJ2-1; TRBD2 aligns across 8 bases. This CDR3 contains 16 residues. Looked up from germline, CDR1 is SGHAT and CDR2 is FQNNGV. Trimming at V came to 2 bases and at J to 7 bases, leaving 10 bases not matched to a gene. In nucleotides, the CDR3 is TGTGCCAGCAGCTTAAGTTTAGCGGGACGCGGTAATGAGCAGTTCTTC. Protein product: CASSLSLAGRGNEQFF.

This clone was seen a single time. The V and J genes are TRBV29-1 and TRBJ1-1, with D hard to call. This CDR3 is built from 11 residues. Trimming left V 6 bases short and J 1 base short, with 6 bases between. CDR1 SQVTM and CDR2 ANQGSEA come from the germline V gene. The CDR3 bases are TGCAGCGTAGCGTGGAACACTGAAGCTTTCTTT. Encoded protein: CSVAWNTEAFF.

This clone has more than one count but fewer than ten. The chain uses TRBV3-1 (or the pseudogene TRBV3-2) and TRBJ2-5; 7 nucleotides line up with TRBD1. The length of the CDR3 is 14 residues. V dropped 8 bases and J dropped 10; count of bases not matched to a gene: 16. The germline V gene has CDR1 LGHDT and CDR2 YNNKEL (reference sequence). CDR3 in amino acids: CASAARQGLGDQYF. CDR3 DNA: TGTGCCAGCGCGGCGAGACAGGGCTTAGGAGACCAGTACTTC.

The CDR3 spells CASNGGGGIKQYF. CDR3 coding DNA: TGTGCCAGCAATGGAGGAGGTGGGATCAAGCAGTACTTC. V usage is TRBV27 and J usage is TRBJ2-7; tentative D call: TRBD2 (5 bases). Germline loops: CDR1 MNHEY, CDR2 SMNVEV (reference sequence). The CDR3 has 13 residues. Trimming shortened V by 7 bases and J by 8 bases, and 18 bases separated the two germline ends.

The V gene is TRBV24-1, the J gene TRBJ1-1, with 8 bases identical to TRBD1. With V trimmed by 5 bases and J by 8 bases, 6 bases remained unmatched. The CDR3 sequence is 13 residues long. Germline lookup yields CDR1 KGHDR and CDR2 SFDVKD. CDR3 bases: TGTGCCACCAGTGGTCGAGACAGGGGAGAAGCTTTCTTT. This sequence encodes CATSGRDRGEAFF.

This clone was recorded only once. The gene calls are TRBV5-1 and TRBJ1-1, with D possibly matching TRBD1 (5 bases). Germline CDR1 reads SGHRS; CDR2 reads YFSETQ. The CDR3 extends over 13 amino acids. V was clipped by 0 bases and J by 5 bases, with 8 bases between them. The CDR3 spells CASSLARETEAFF. The DNA for the CDR3 is TGCGCCAGCAGCTTGGCCAGGGAGACTGAAGCTTTCTTT.

V usage is TRBV27 and J usage is TRBJ2-5, with no clear D. This CDR3 is built from 13 residues. Trimming cost V 4 bases and J 3 bases, with 9 bases left between them. CDR1 MNHEY and CDR2 SMNVEV come from the germline V gene (reference sequence). CDR3 sequence: CASSYGGKETQYF. The CDR3 DNA follows: TGTGCCAGCAGTTACGGTGGGAAAGAGACCCAGTACTTC.

This rearrangement joins TRBV15 to TRBJ2-3; D remains unclear. V lost 2 bases and J lost 6, with 12 bases in between. This CDR3 region has 14 residues. Looked up from germline, CDR1 is LNHNV and CDR2 is YYDKDF (reference sequence). CDR3: CATSRPPMDDTQYF. Here the CDR3 DNA reads TGTGCCACCAGCAGACCTCCCATGGATGATACGCAGTATTTT.

The chain recombines TRBV28 with TRBJ1-6; D gene ambiguous. Deletions cut 6 bases from V and 6 bases from J, with 9 bases between. Germline CDR1 MDHEN, CDR2 SYDVKM. There are 13 residues in the CDR3. The CDR3 DNA reads TGTGCCAGCAGGGGTAGTAGTAATTCACCCCTCCACTTT. Translation gives CASRGSSNSPLHF.

The chain recombines TRBV29-1 with TRBJ1-1; D not resolved. The CDR3 has 13 amino acids. Germline loops: CDR1 SQVTM, CDR2 ANQGSEA. V was pared by 0 bases and J by 3 bases, with 8 bases between. The CDR3 reads CSVEDHVDTEAFF. The CDR3 DNA reads TGCAGCGTTGAAGATCACGTGGACACTGAAGCTTTCTTT.

The chain employs TRBV2 and TRBJ1-2, with D perhaps matching TRBD1 (6 bases). The CDR3 runs to 13 residues. Germline CDR1 and CDR2: SNHLY and FYNNEI. V was cut by 6 bases and J by 8 bases, with 16 bases left in between. The CDR3 here is CASRETRGGGYTF. CDR3 bases: TGTGCCAGCAGGGAGACCAGGGGAGGAGGCTACACCTTC.

This sequence joins TRBV6-5 and TRBJ2-7; 8 nucleotides align to TRBD2. CDR3 length: 15 residues. Germline values: CDR1 MNHEY, CDR2 SVGAGI. J gave up 4 bases and V 2 bases, and 7 bases lay outside the gene matches. The CDR3 nucleotides read TGTGCCAGCAGTTACCGGATAGCGGGACCTTACGAGCAGTACTTC. Translation: CASSYRIAGPYEQYF.

The gene calls are TRBV28 and TRBJ2-3; the match to TRBD2 covers 12 bases. With V trimmed by 5 bases and J by 5 bases, 5 bases remained unmatched. This CDR3 has 15 amino acids. The V gene's germline CDR1 is MDHEN and CDR2 SYDVKM. This chain's CDR3 is CASSRLAGAQDTQYF. Here the CDR3 DNA reads TGTGCCAGCAGTCGACTAGCGGGAGCTCAAGATACGCAGTATTTT.

The chain uses TRBV10-3 and TRBJ1-1; 8 bases map to TRBD1. This CDR3 contains 14 residues. After removal of 11 bases from V and 2 bases from J, the junction contained 10 bases not matched to a gene. Germline lookup yields CDR1 ENHRY and CDR2 SYGVKD. The CDR3: CASRADRGNTEAFF. CDR3 coding DNA: TGTGCCTCTCGGGCTGACAGGGGAAACACTGAAGCTTTCTTT.

The chain joins TRBV6-5 to TRBJ2-7; D is uncertain. Germline V CDR1 and CDR2: MNHEY, SVGAGI. CDR3 size: 11 residues. The ends were cut back, 6 bases at V and 4 bases at J, with 7 bases in the middle. DNA of the CDR3: TGTGCCAGCAGGGGCGAATACGAGCAGTACTTC. Its protein product is CASRGEYEQYF.

On this clone: The germline gene is not matched at one end of the junction; a read error may be the cause. The rearrangement joins TRBV6-5 to TRBJ1-2; the match to TRBD1 covers 7 bases. The length of the CDR3 is 11 residues. Germline V gene sequence: CDR1 MNHEY, CDR2 SVGAGI. The CDR3 coding sequence is TGTGCCAGCAGCAGGGGGAAGGAATCGCGCTTC. Protein product: CASSRGKESRF.

The rearrangement joins TRBV11-2 to TRBJ2-2; TRBD2 matches 13 bases. The J segment lost 2 bases and the V segment lost 3 bases, leaving 6 bases of the junction unmatched. CDR1 is SGHAT, CDR2 FQNNGV, per germline. The length of the CDR3 is 18 residues. CDR3 in DNA: TGTGCCAGCAGCTTCCCGGGACTAGCGGGACCTAACACCGGGGAGCTGTTTTTT. Protein product: CASSFPGLAGPNTGELFF.

This chain uses TRBV12-3 or TRBV12-4 with TRBJ2-7; D is uncertain. The CDR3 consists of 13 residues. Deletions cut 2 bases from V and 3 bases from J, with 8 bases between. CDR3 residues: CASSLYRSYEQYF. The CDR3 DNA follows: TGTGCCAGCAGTTTATACCGCAGCTACGAGCAGTACTTC.

The V call is TRBV7-9, the J call TRBJ1-1; D is possibly TRBD1 (5 bases). This CDR3 comprises 12 residues. Germline V gene lookup returns CDR1 SEHNR and CDR2 FQNEAQ (reference sequence). V was cut by 5 bases and J by 8 bases, with 12 bases left in between. The CDR3 nucleotides read TGTGCCAGCAGCCCGCGGTGGGACGAAGCTTTCTTT. Translation gives CASSPRWDEAFF.

In this sample, this clone turned up once. The chain is built from TRBV19 and TRBJ1-6; no clear D gene. CDR3 length: 12 amino acids. Germline V gene lookup returns CDR1 LNHDA and CDR2 SQIVND (reference sequence). The germline V and J ends were trimmed by 4 bases and 8 bases, with 6 bases remaining between them. In DNA form, the CDR3 reads TGTGCCAGTAGTAAACAAGATTCACCCCTCCACTTT. It yields the protein CASSKQDSPLHF.

This clone was detected once. This chain joins TRBV30 and TRBJ1-6; D may be TRBD1 (5 bases). The V gene's germline CDR1 is GTSNPN and CDR2 SVGIG (reference sequence). V gave up 3 bases and J gave up 9 bases, with 12 bases separating them. CDR3 size: 13 residues. The CDR3 region has the DNA TGTGCCTGGAGCGGGGAAAGGGGTTCACCCCTCCACTTT. Encoded protein: CAWSGERGSPLHF.

The chain recombines TRBV9 with TRBJ2-4, with D tentatively TRBD2 (6 bases). The CDR3 sequence is 14 residues long. Trimming took off 2 bases at V and 8 bases at J, with 14 bases between the two ends. The germline CDR1 and CDR2 sequences are SGDLS and YYNGEE. In DNA form, the CDR3 reads TGTGCCAGCAGCGTGAGCCAAACGGGGGACATTCAGTACTTC. Protein product: CASSVSQTGDIQYF.

The CDR3 reads CASSMWSNQPQHF. CDR3 nucleotides: TGTGCCAGTAGTATGTGGAGCAATCAGCCCCAGCATTTT. This rearrangement joins TRBV19 to TRBJ1-5; D not resolved. This CDR3 spans 13 amino acids. Trimming stripped 3 bases from V and 1 base from J, with 4 bases between. Germline V lookup: CDR1 LNHDA, CDR2 SQIVND (reference sequence). Full variable domain (missing parts from reference TRBV19 and TRBJ1-5): DGGITQSPKYLFRKEGQNVTLSCEQNLNHDAMYWYRQDPGQGLRLIYYSQIVNDFQKGDIAEGYSVSREKKESFPLTVTSAQKNPTAFYLCASSMWSNQPQHFGDGTRLSIL.

The rearrangement joins TRBV13 to TRBJ2-2, with TRBD2 as a possible D gene (6 bases). The CDR3 is 15 amino acids. Germline CDR1 reads PRHDT; CDR2 reads FYEKMQ (reference sequence). V was pared by 3 bases and J by 2 bases, with 10 bases between. This CDR3 is CASSFSGHNTGELFF. CDR3 sequence (DNA): TGTGCCAGCAGCTTCAGCGGGCATAACACCGGGGAGCTGTTTTTT.

This chain joins TRBV5-4 and TRBJ1-6; maybe TRBD1 (5 bases). Trimming took off 4 bases at V and 8 bases at J, with 7 bases between the two ends. The V gene's germline CDR1 is SGHNT and CDR2 YYREEE (reference sequence). The CDR3 is 12 residues long. CDR3 coding DNA: TGTGCCAGCAGCACGGGGGATTCACCCCTCCACTTT. Protein sequence: CASSTGDSPLHF.

V and J are TRBV6-5 and TRBJ2-7; possibly TRBD2 for D (5 bases). V lost 0 bases and J 9 bases, leaving 15 bases between the germline ends. The CDR3 runs 14 residues. Germline CDR1 reads MNHEY; CDR2 reads SVGAGI. The CDR3 nucleotides are TGTGCCAGCAGTTACTCGATGGACTTTGGCGTGCAGTACTTC. This codes for CASSYSMDFGVQYF.